Listed below are T cell receptor beta chains from one sample, sequenced in a study of CXCR3-negative and CXCR3-positive naive CD8 T cells. Using the 5' RACE reads, TCRdb records one entry per CDR3 protein without DNA. The table for this sample gives about 39,000 distinct CDR3 sequences. The source material was naive CXCR3- CD8+ T cells from blood. The receptors come from a human donor in good health. Some clones in this sample may be carry-over from other donors' samples. CDR3s include the opening cysteine and the closing phenylalanine or tryptophan.

J,V,CDR3
TRBJ2-7,TRBV6-6,CASSYSTGEAYEQYF
TRBJ2-1,TRBV5-1,CASSLGTGDPYNEQFF
TRBJ2-3,TRBV28,CASSLAGSDTQYF
TRBJ2-7,TRBV20-1,CSARGQGVWGSYEQYF
TRBJ2-6,TRBV7-3,CASSQPGAGGAGANVLTF
TRBJ2-7,TRBV12-3/TRBV12-4,CASSWDSGLYEQYF
TRBJ1-3,TRBV28,CASSPDRDGGNTIYF
TRBJ2-1,TRBV12-3/TRBV12-4,CASSLSGGPYNEQFF
TRBJ2-2,TRBV20-1,CSARVTSGTRWELFF
TRBJ2-7,TRBV20-1,CSARDQLAGESYEQYF
TRBJ2-1,TRBV5-1,CASSLGQTIYNEQFF
TRBJ1-4,TRBV28,CASSFLPGVNEKLFF
TRBJ2-7,TRBV28,CASSFIITYNEQYF
TRBJ2-1,TRBV6-6,CASTRAPYNEQFF
TRBJ2-7,TRBV4-1,CASSPHRQGSSYEQYF